This section outlines one TCR beta chain sequence together with its context. Its antigen remains undetermined. Base qualities are missing; no much larger clone stands one base away. For repertoire sequencing, the TCR beta CDR3 regions were amplified from RNA transcripts. The first round was an RT-PCR using HTBI primers with the Qiagen OneStep RT-PCR kit, and this first round was followed by a second-round multiplex PCR, then size selection and purification. The libraries underwent paired-end sequencing with 100 bp reads on an Illumina HiSeq2000. The original methods were these. SOAPnuke was used to process the reads, throwing out any read that had adapters, had uncalled bases, had a mean Phred below 15, or lacked an exact constant-primer or identifier match. COPE v1.2.5 was used to merge high-quality paired reads. Each unique nucleotide sequence was treated as a clonotype, and MiTCR v1.1 was used to align the clonotypes to the IMGT TRB V, D and J references. The analysis was limited to V-J combinations with a frequency above 0.0001, which together covered 99% to 99.2% of the repertoires. For each V-J combination, a TCR clonal expansion and chaos score was defined as the ratio of F50 clonal expansion to chaos observed in the TCRdist matrix. Welch's t-statistics and random forest were used to reduce the features to some 13 V-J combinations, which were then used as input to a naive Bayes classifier. Thyroid-blood repertoire similarity was quantified with the Morisita-Horn index. TCRdb took the public reads, trimmed them with fastp at Q25, ran MiXCR for clone calling and kept in-frame beta chains. One record per CDR3 amino acid sequence lists the most common genes and DNA. None of the V and J calls come from the authors' own analysis; TCRdb made them. Within this sample are 200,000 to 300,000 distinct CDR3 sequences, with around 45% of them counted one time only. The leading ten clones occupy over 40% of the sample.

The sample belongs to a study of Graves' ophthalmopathy and Graves' hyperthyroidism (dated by TCRdb to about 2018). General notes on the study: Peripheral blood was collected at initial diagnosis, before any treatment. The independent validation cohort included some 19 hyperthyroidism patients plus 17 patients who later progressed from hyperthyroidism to ophthalmopathy. In about 6 hyperthyroidism patients, T-cell repertoires of thyroid tissue and blood were compared. In total, some 140 blood samples were TCR-sequenced: 43 ophthalmopathy, under 85 hyperthyroidism and some 17 hyperthyroidism-to-ophthalmopathy patients. To explore V-J signatures distinguishing ophthalmopathy from hyperthyroidism, a discovery set of about a hundred patients (roughly 45 ophthalmopathy, roughly 55 stable hyperthyroidism) was enrolled. Following sample collection, hyperthyroidism patients were given methimazole at a starting dose of 30 mg daily, and ophthalmopathy patients were given high-dose intravenous methylprednisolone. The study used TCR beta repertoire signatures to distinguish Graves' ophthalmopathy from Graves' hyperthyroidism and to predict progression to ophthalmopathy. Paper-wide results and their limitations: Most of the expanded thyroid clonotypes with a frequency above 0.001 were also detected in blood, and it was suggested that the thyroid immune response may be reflected by blood repertoires. In validation, the model predicted ophthalmopathy progression with more than 55% sensitivity and approximately 72% specificity; around twelve predicted patients were CT-confirmed with GO in a median of roughly 6.8 months. Ophthalmopathy was separated from stable hyperthyroidism by the 13-signature model with about 85% sensitivity and 81% to 84% specificity in cross-validation and with 80%/75% in the test set. No statistical method was used to set the sample size in advance, and the investigators knew which group each participant was assigned to.

Ophthalmopathy patients were characterized by moderately to severely active disease, a Clinical Activity Score of at least 3, a NOSPECS grade of at least 4, and a disease duration under 3 months. Patients with other autoimmune diseases, uncontrolled infections, pregnancy or lactation were excluded. Clinical symptoms, serum thyroxine, TRAb, thyroid ultrasound and orbital computed tomography formed the basis of the diagnosis. Using Ficoll-Paque density gradient centrifugation, PBMCs were isolated from less than 11 ml of fresh peripheral blood. Total RNA was extracted using Trizol reagent, and RNA quality was checked on an Agilent 2100 Bioanalyzer. CDR1 LGHDT and CDR2 YNNKEL are derived from the germline V gene (reference sequence). The CDR3 has 13 amino acids, counting the end cysteine and phenylalanine. Here the CDR3 DNA is all that survives: 39 bases in frame from base 1. V gives up 2 bases and J gives up 2 bases, and the segment between their germline ends measures 6 bases.

The rearranged segments are TRBV3-1 and TRBJ1-1; the D gene remains uncertain. The TCR comes from an adult man with Graves' ophthalmopathy. The sample was peripheral blood. Here is the DNA: TGTGCCAGCAGCCAAAGGATTAACACTGAAGCTTTCTTT. This sequence encodes CASSQRINTEAFF. With the rest looked up from the reference TRBV3-1 and TRBJ1-1 genes rather than sequenced, the full variable domain is DTAVSQTPKYLVTQMGNDKSIKCEQNLGHDTMYWYKQDSKKFLKIMFSYNNKELIINETVPNRFSPKSPDKAHLNLHINSLELGDSAVYFCASSQRINTEAFFGQGTRLTVV.